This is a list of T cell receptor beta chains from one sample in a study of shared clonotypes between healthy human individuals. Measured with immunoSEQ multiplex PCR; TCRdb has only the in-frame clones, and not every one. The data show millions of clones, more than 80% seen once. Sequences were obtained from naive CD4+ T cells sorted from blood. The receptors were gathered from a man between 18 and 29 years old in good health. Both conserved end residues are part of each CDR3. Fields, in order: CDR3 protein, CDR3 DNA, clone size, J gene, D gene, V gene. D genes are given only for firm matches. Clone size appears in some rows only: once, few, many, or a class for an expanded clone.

CDR3aa: CACGSGQNSYEQYF
CDR3nt: TGCGCCTGTGGTTCGGGACAGAACTCCTACGAGCAGTACTTC
abundance: NA
j_gene: TRBJ2-7
d_gene: TRBD1
v_gene: TRBV10-2

CDR3aa: CASSLGPLPSGNTIYF
CDR3nt: TGTGCCAGCAGTTTGGGTCCGCTACCCTCTGGAAACACCATATATTTT
abundance: NA
j_gene: TRBJ1-3
d_gene: NA
v_gene: TRBV27

CDR3aa: CARSLLRYNEQFF
CDR3nt: TGTGCCAGAAGCTTGCTCAGGTACAATGAGCAGTTCTTC
abundance: NA
j_gene: TRBJ2-1
d_gene: NA
v_gene: TRBV5-3

CDR3aa: CASSPGGVTKAFF
CDR3nt: TGCGCCAGCAGCCCAGGGGGGGTCACTAAAGCTTTCTTT
abundance: NA
j_gene: TRBJ1-1
d_gene: TRBD1
v_gene: TRBV4-1

CDR3aa: CASKAEGPYNEQFF
CDR3nt: TGCGCCAGCAAAGCAGAGGGGCCTTACAATGAGCAGTTCTTC
abundance: NA
j_gene: TRBJ2-1
d_gene: NA
v_gene: TRBV5-1

CDR3aa: CASSPVRDTEAFF
CDR3nt: TGTGCCAGCAGCCCAGTTCGGGACACTGAAGCTTTCTTT
abundance: NA
j_gene: TRBJ1-1
d_gene: NA
v_gene: TRBV7-9

CDR3aa: CASSDGPSYEQYF
CDR3nt: TGTGCCAGCAGTGACGGGCCATCCTACGAGCAGTACTTC
abundance: NA
j_gene: TRBJ2-7
d_gene: NA
v_gene: TRBV6-4

CDR3aa: CASSFSGIGYGYTF
CDR3nt: TGTGCCAGCAGCTTCTCAGGAATTGGCTATGGCTACACCTTC
abundance: NA
j_gene: TRBJ1-2
d_gene: NA
v_gene: TRBV7-9

CDR3aa: CASTDTSRGNEKLFF
CDR3nt: TGTGCCAGCACCGATACATCGAGGGGAAATGAAAAACTGTTTTTT
abundance: NA
j_gene: TRBJ1-4
d_gene: NA
v_gene: TRBV2

CDR3aa: CASSVAAMNTEAFF
CDR3nt: TGTGCCAGCAGCGTAGCTGCAATGAACACTGAAGCTTTCTTT
abundance: NA
j_gene: TRBJ1-1
d_gene: NA
v_gene: TRBV9

CDR3aa: CASSPPGLAGRQETQYF
CDR3nt: TGTGCCAGCTCACCACCGGGGCTAGCGGGACGGCAAGAGACCCAGTACTTC
abundance: NA
j_gene: TRBJ2-5
d_gene: TRBD2
v_gene: TRBV18

CDR3aa: CASSVSQGSTEAFF
CDR3nt: TGTGCCAGCAGCGTATCCCAAGGGAGCACTGAAGCTTTCTTT
abundance: NA
j_gene: TRBJ1-1
d_gene: NA
v_gene: TRBV9

CDR3aa: CASRHISDGANYGYTF
CDR3nt: TGTGCAAGTCGCCATATCTCGGACGGTGCTAACTATGGCTACACCTTC
abundance: NA
j_gene: TRBJ1-2
d_gene: NA
v_gene: TRBV12-2

CDR3aa: CASSERTGGYGANVLTF
CDR3nt: TGTGCCAGCAGCGAGAGGACAGGGGGTTATGGGGCCAACGTCCTGACTTTC
abundance: NA
j_gene: TRBJ2-6
d_gene: TRBD1
v_gene: TRBV9

CDR3aa: CATSSLLLREQFF
CDR3nt: TGTGCCACCAGCAGCCTGCTCCTCCGTGAGCAGTTCTTC
abundance: NA
j_gene: TRBJ2-1
d_gene: NA
v_gene: TRBV15

CDR3aa: CASSLGAGGNTIYF
CDR3nt: TGTGCCAGCAGTTTAGGGGCTGGTGGAAACACCATATATTTT
abundance: NA
j_gene: TRBJ1-3
d_gene: NA
v_gene: TRBV27

CDR3aa: CASSVEDSSYNEQFF
CDR3nt: TGTGCCAGCAGTGTTGAGGACAGCTCCTACAATGAGCAGTTCTTC
abundance: once
j_gene: TRBJ2-1
d_gene: NA
v_gene: TRBV6-4

CDR3aa: CASSLVVQSNTGELFF
CDR3nt: TGTGCCAGCAGCTTAGTCGTACAGTCGAACACCGGGGAGCTGTTTTTT
abundance: NA
j_gene: TRBJ2-2
d_gene: NA
v_gene: TRBV11-2